One sample yielded the 29 T cell receptor beta chains listed below, sequenced in a study of cytomegalovirus exposure and HLA in healthy donors. Assay: immunoSEQ multiplex PCR; the TCRdb copy retains only in-frame clones and omits some. The sample contains tens of thousands of clones, roughly 90% of which appear only once. What was sequenced was PBMCs. The receptors come from a man aged 25 to 40 in good health and CMV-seronegative.

The rearrangement uses TRBV28 and TRBJ2-7, with 7 nucleotides matching TRBD1. V dropped 4 bases and J dropped 3; count of bases not matched to a gene: 3. The CDR3 spans 13 residues. Germline V lookup: CDR1 MDHEN, CDR2 SYDVKM. CDR3 nucleotides: TGTGCCAGCAGTTCTGGGACAGACTACGAGCAGTACTTC. Amino acids: CASSSGTDYEQYF. Based on the CDR3 plus reference TRBV28 and TRBJ2-7, the full variable domain is DVKVTQSSRYLVKRTGEKVFLECVQDMDHENMFWYRQDPGLGLRLIYFSYDVKMKEKGDIPEGYSVSREKKERFSLILESASTNQTSMYLCASSSGTDYEQYFGPGTRLTVT.

The chain links TRBV4-2 to TRBJ2-1; 7 bases are shared with TRBD2. CDR1 LGHNA and CDR2 YNFKEQ come from the germline V gene. The V gene end was trimmed by 0 bases and the J gene end by 7 bases; junction bases not matched to a gene: 9. The CDR3 is 16 residues long. The CDR3 sequence is CASSQELQRDWNEQFF. As DNA, the CDR3 is TGTGCCAGCAGCCAAGAACTCCAGCGGGATTGGAATGAGCAGTTCTTC.

The chain employs TRBV28 and TRBJ1-2; D unresolved. V was pared by 3 bases and J by 8 bases, with 10 bases between. The germline CDR1 and CDR2 sequences are MDHEN and SYDVKM. The CDR3 is 12 residues long. CDR3 sequence (DNA): TGTGCCAGCAGTTTGGTGGCGGGAGGCTACACCTTC. As protein: CASSLVAGGYTF.

The genes are TRBV19 and TRBJ2-3; 8 bases map to TRBD2. The CDR3 is 15 residues long. Trimming took 8 bases from V and 0 from J; bases not matched to a gene: 7. CDR1 is LNHDA and CDR2 is SQIVND in the germline V gene (reference sequence). As DNA, the CDR3 is TGTGCCAGTGCTAATAGCGGGGCTAGCACAGATACGCAGTATTTT. It is translated as CASANSGASTDTQYF.

The chain joins TRBV6-6 to TRBJ1-5, with D tentatively TRBD1 (6 bases). Trimming removed 2 bases at V and 3 bases at J, with 14 bases between. Per the germline V gene, CDR1 is MNHNY and CDR2 is SVGAGI (reference sequence). The CDR3 is 16 amino acids. The DNA of the CDR3 is TGTGCCAGCAGTTACGGGACCAGGGGTCTCAATCAGCCCCAGCATTTT. This encodes CASSYGTRGLNQPQHF.

V usage is TRBV5-1 and J usage is TRBJ2-7, with 11 bases identical to TRBD1. The CDR3 spans 15 residues. V shed 4 bases and J 5 bases; nucleotides not matched to a gene: 8. Germline lookup yields CDR1 SGHRS and CDR2 YFSETQ. CDR3 DNA: TGCGCCAGCAGCACGAGGACAGGGGGCGGGGACGAGCAGTACTTC. Translated, it gives CASSTRTGGGDEQYF.

This chain joins TRBV7-9 and TRBJ2-1, with TRBD2 identical over 16 bases. CDR1 and CDR2 (germline): SEHNR, FQNEAQ (reference sequence). The V segment lost 6 bases and the J segment 9 bases; nucleotides outside the gene matches: 11. The CDR3 consists of 17 residues. CDR3 loop: CASSIEAGLAGGIEQFF. The CDR3 coding sequence is TGTGCCAGCAGTATAGAGGCGGGACTAGCGGGAGGGATTGAGCAGTTCTTC.

The rearrangement uses TRBV28 and TRBJ2-3; 14 bases agree with TRBD2. This CDR3 spans 22 amino acids. Trimming removed 3 bases from V and 2 bases from J; junction bases left unmatched: 19. CDR1 and CDR2 (germline): MDHEN, SYDVKM. CDR3 protein: CASSFSPWRRLAGGTYTDTQYF. The CDR3, as DNA: TGTGCCAGCAGTTTTTCCCCGTGGAGGCGACTAGCGGGGGGGACCTACACAGATACGCAGTATTTT.

Concerning this clone: This specimen includes other DNA sequences encoding the same CDR3. The rearrangement links TRBV27 to TRBJ2-1; TRBD2 matches 7 bases. Trimming at V came to 0 bases and at J to 1 base, leaving 0 bases not matched to a gene. Germline CDR1 is MNHEY and CDR2 is SMNVEV (reference sequence). The CDR3 is 15 residues long. CDR3 residues: CASSLSGGSYNEQFF. DNA for the CDR3: TGTGCCAGCAGTTTATCGGGAGGGTCCTACAATGAGCAGTTCTTC.

The rearrangement joins TRBV19 to TRBJ1-1, with TRBD1 identical over 8 bases. Germline V lookup: CDR1 LNHDA, CDR2 SQIVND (reference sequence). J lost 3 bases, V lost 8 bases, and 20 bases had no gene match. The CDR3 has 18 amino acids. CDR3 sequence: CASSFKTGAFGLDTEAFF. The CDR3, as DNA: TGTGCCAGTTCTTTTAAGACAGGGGCATTTGGTCTCGACACTGAAGCTTTCTTT.

V gene TRBV25-1 combines with J gene TRBJ2-1; weak D call: TRBD2 (5 bases). Per the germline V gene, CDR1 is MGHDK and CDR2 is SYGVNS. V lost 5 bases and J 4 bases, leaving 12 bases between the germline ends. This CDR3 has 14 residues. The CDR3 coding sequence is TGTGCCAGCAGTCACAGCGGCCTATACAATGAGCAGTTCTTC. It yields the protein CASSHSGLYNEQFF.

This clone occurred a few times. The chain couples TRBV13 to TRBJ2-7; 10 bases align to TRBD2. Germline-derived CDR1 and CDR2 are PRHDT and FYEKMQ (reference sequence). Losses at the gene ends were 0 bases for V and 3 bases for J; bases not matched to a gene: 8. The CDR3 has 17 residues. The CDR3 spells CASSLGGIGLADYEQYF. The CDR3 DNA reads as TGTGCCAGCAGCTTAGGAGGTATCGGACTAGCGGACTACGAGCAGTACTTC.

About this clone itself: One end of the junction is discordant with germline, which a read error may explain. This sequence joins TRBV7-7 and TRBJ2-5; perhaps TRBD1 as D (5 bases). Per germline, CDR1 SSHAT and CDR2 FNYEAQ (reference sequence). The CDR3 has 13 residues. The CDR3 region is CASSSDTGETQYF. The CDR3 DNA reads TGTGCTAGCAGCTCGGACACCGGGGAGACCCAGTACTTC.

This rearrangement joins TRBV5-5 to TRBJ2-3; 7 positions agree with TRBD1. The J segment lost 0 bases and the V segment lost 2 bases, leaving 9 bases of the junction unmatched. CDR1 and CDR2 from the germline V gene are SGHKS and YYEKEE (reference sequence). This CDR3 is 17 amino acids long. The CDR3 bases are TGTGCCAGCAGCTTTGCCGGGACAGAGACTAGCACAGATACGCAGTATTTT. It yields the protein CASSFAGTETSTDTQYF.

The rearrangement joins TRBV19 to TRBJ1-5; TRBD1 matches 7 bases. The CDR3 is 15 amino acids. Germline V gene lookup returns CDR1 LNHDA and CDR2 SQIVND (reference sequence). V lost 1 base and J lost 5; bases outside the gene matches: 5. The CDR3 protein is CASSIVGGGDQPQHF. CDR3 DNA sequence: TGTGCCAGTAGTATAGTAGGAGGGGGCGATCAGCCCCAGCATTTT.

CDR3 residues: CASSVTGNYGYTF. In DNA, the CDR3 is TGCGCCAGCAGTGTGACAGGGAACTATGGCTACACCTTC. The chain is built from TRBV10-2 and TRBJ1-2; 7 nucleotides align to TRBD1. CDR1 is WSHSY, CDR2 SAAADI, per germline. The CDR3 is 13 amino acids. The ends lost 4 bases at V and 2 bases at J; junction bases unmatched: 1.

V and J are TRBV5-1 and TRBJ1-1, with a weak D call TRBD1 (6 bases). The germline V gene has CDR1 SGHRS and CDR2 YFSETQ. The length of the CDR3 is 14 residues. V was pared by 2 bases and J by 4 bases, with 12 bases between. CDR3 bases: TGCGCCAGCAGCTTAGATACAGGGCCCACTGAAGCTTTCTTT. Translated: CASSLDTGPTEAFF.

The chain uses TRBV14 and TRBJ2-2; no clear D. The ends were cut back, 0 bases at V and 1 base at J, with 12 bases in the middle. This CDR3 region has 17 residues. The germline V gene encodes CDR1 SGHDN and CDR2 FVKESK. The CDR3 DNA is TGTGCCAGCAGCCAAGATTTAATGTCGGGGAACACCGGGGAGCTGTTTTTT. Translation: CASSQDLMSGNTGELFF.

The chain combines TRBV19 with TRBJ1-5; D perhaps matches TRBD1 (6 bases). CDR3 length: 14 residues. V lost 6 bases and J lost 3, with 12 bases in between. Germline CDR1 reads LNHDA; CDR2 reads SQIVND (reference sequence). CDR3 in amino acids: CASRNTGTNQPQHF. DNA for the CDR3: TGTGCCAGTAGAAATACAGGGACCAATCAGCCCCAGCATTTT. Based on the CDR3 plus reference TRBV19 and TRBJ1-5, the full variable domain is DGGITQSPKYLFRKEGQNVTLSCEQNLNHDAMYWYRQDPGQGLRLIYYSQIVNDFQKGDIAEGYSVSREKKESFPLTVTSAQKNPTAFYLCASRNTGTNQPQHFGDGTRLSIL.

This clone was detected only once. The J gene is TRBJ2-2, the V gene TRBV7-9; 7 bases match TRBD2. CDR3 length: 15 residues. V lost 5 bases, J lost 6 bases, and 9 bases stayed unmatched. CDR1 is SEHNR and CDR2 is FQNEAQ in the germline V gene (reference sequence). The CDR3 region has the DNA TGTGCCAGCAGCAAAAACGGCGGGGGAGCCGGGGAGCTGTTTTTT. Translating gives CASSKNGGGAGELFF.

The chain combines TRBV6-6 with TRBJ1-6; 7 nucleotides match TRBD1. In germline, CDR1 is MNHNY, CDR2 SVGAGI (reference sequence). CDR3 length: 16 residues. The V gene end was trimmed by 2 bases and the J gene end by 6 bases; junction bases not matched to a gene: 7. The CDR3 loop reads CASSYEGGRPNSPLHF. The CDR3 DNA follows: TGTGCCAGCAGTTACGAAGGGGGCCGGCCTAATTCACCCCTCCACTTT.

The J gene is TRBJ1-6, the V gene TRBV5-6; the D is unclear. CDR1 is SGHDT and CDR2 is YYEEEE in the germline V gene. Trimming took 4 bases from V and 1 from J, leaving 12 bases between them. This CDR3 spans 16 amino acids. CDR3 sequence: CASSTLRGSYNSPLHF. In DNA form, the CDR3 reads TGTGCCAGCAGCACCCTTCGCGGGTCCTATAATTCACCCCTCCACTTT. The full variable domain, its missing parts supplied by reference TRBV5-6 and TRBJ1-6, is DAGVTQSPTHLIKTRGQQVTLRCSPKSGHDTVSWYQQALGQGPQFIFQYYEEEERQRGNFPDRFSGHQFPNYSSELNVNALLLGDSALYLCASSTLRGSYNSPLHFGNGTRLTVT.

This chain connects TRBV10-1 to TRBJ2-7; TRBD1 matches 8 bases. CDR1 and CDR2 (germline): WNHNN, SYGVQD (reference sequence). The CDR3 consists of 16 residues. The ends lost 2 bases at V and 1 base at J; junction bases unmatched: 7. The CDR3 DNA reads as TGCGCCAGCAGTGAGCAACCGGGACAGGTATCCTACGAGCAGTACTTC. Translation: CASSEQPGQVSYEQYF.

The gene calls are TRBV28 and TRBJ1-5; D perhaps matches TRBD1 (5 bases). V was cut by 3 bases and J by 0 bases, with 9 bases left in between. Germline V gives CDR1 MDHEN, CDR2 SYDVKM. The CDR3 runs 15 residues. The CDR3 DNA is TGTGCCAGCAGTTTGTCCAGGGCTAGCAATCAGCCCCAGCATTTT. Translated, it gives CASSLSRASNQPQHF.

There are a few counts of this clone. The chain employs TRBV6-5 and TRBJ1-1; D call uncertain. The CDR3 is 13 residues long. The V gene's germline CDR1 is MNHEY and CDR2 SVGAGI. Trimming stripped 5 bases from V and 3 bases from J, with 10 bases between. CDR3 region: CASSRYTYTEAFF. The CDR3 DNA reads as TGTGCCAGCAGTCGATACACCTACACTGAAGCTTTCTTT.

The genes are TRBV5-1 and TRBJ2-5, with TRBD2 matching 12 bases. CDR3 length: 18 residues. CDR1 is SGHRS and CDR2 is YFSETQ in the germline V gene. The junction had 7 bases not matched to a gene; V was cut back by 0 bases and J by 1 base. CDR3 nucleotides: TGCGCCAGCAGCTTGGCAACTAGCGGGAGGTCGGGCCAAGAGACCCAGTACTTC. This translates into CASSLATSGRSGQETQYF.

The V and J genes are TRBV13 and TRBJ1-1, with D possibly being TRBD1 (5 bases). The CDR3 consists of 12 residues. The V and J ends lost 3 bases and 12 bases respectively, with 14 bases between them. Germline CDR1 PRHDT, CDR2 FYEKMQ (reference sequence). The CDR3 is CASSFGATVTFF. CDR3 nucleotides: TGTGCCAGCAGCTTTGGGGCCACAGTAACTTTCTTT.

This clone was observed a handful of times. The chain uses TRBV19 and TRBJ2-5; D might be TRBD2 (5 bases). In germline, CDR1 is LNHDA, CDR2 SQIVND (reference sequence). The CDR3 loop spans 13 amino acids. Trimming took 5 bases from V and 4 from J, leaving 11 bases between them. The CDR3 nucleotides read TGTGCCAGTAGTCCGGTCCGGGGAGAGACCCAGTACTTC. Its protein product is CASSPVRGETQYF.

V gene TRBV11-2 combines with J gene TRBJ1-4, with 7 bases fitting TRBD1. The germline gives CDR1 SGHAT, CDR2 FQNNGV. The CDR3 sequence is 14 residues long. J lost 5 bases, V lost 3 bases, and 3 bases had no gene match. CDR3 nucleotides: TGTGCCAGCAGCTTGACAGGGCTAAATGAAAAACTGTTTTTT. It codes for CASSLTGLNEKLFF.